The next 32 T cell receptor delta chains were all read from a single sample in a study of gamma-delta T cells after stem cell transplantation. TCRdb reapplied CATT to the RT-PCR reads. The sample lists 1,300 or so delta-chain clones, about 3.3% occurring once. The sequencing sample was made of gamma-delta T cells. The receptors here all came from a human donor. It is not recorded whose cells these are; they may come from a transplant donor.

Points on this clone: This clone may be a read error of a much larger clone one base away. The V call is TRDV2, the J call TRDJ1; 8 bases match TRDD3. This CDR3 comprises 20 residues. Germline V gene lookup returns CDR1 GEAIGNYY and CDR2 EKD. CDR3 sequence: CARDAILPVVGDYSADKLIF. Here the CDR3 DNA reads TGTGCCCGTGACGCAATCCTGCCCGTAGTGGGGGATTATTCGGCCGATAAACTCATCTTT.

This clone was detected a few times. With a far larger clone one base away, a read error is the likely cause. Other DNA sequences in this specimen translate into the identical CDR3. V is TRDV2 and J is TRDJ1, with 12 nucleotides matching TRDD3. This CDR3 spans 17 amino acids. The germline gives CDR1 GEAIGNYY, CDR2 EKD. The CDR3 DNA is TGTGCCTGCGACACCTTACTGGGGGATACAGTGGGCGATAAACTCATCTTT. This codes for CACDTLLGDTVGDKLIF.

This clone has a handful of counts. This sequence may be a read error, since a much larger clone differs from it by one base. This chain connects TRDV2 to TRDJ1; 12 nucleotides line up with TRDD3. Germline-derived CDR1 and CDR2 are GEAIGNYY and EKD. The CDR3 runs 20 residues. CDR3 protein: CACDKVLGDTKLLYTDKPIF. The CDR3 DNA is TGTGCCTGTGATAAGGTACTGGGGGATACCAAGCTACTGTACACCGATAAACCCATCTTT.

Concerning this clone itself: This may be a read error, as it is one base from a much larger clone. Additional DNA sequences in this sample encode the identical CDR3. The chain employs TRDV2 and TRDJ1; perhaps TRDD3 as D (6 bases). The CDR3 has 20 amino acids. The V gene's germline CDR1 is GEAIGNYY and CDR2 EKD. Between the trimmed V and J ends, which lost 3 bases and 0 bases, there was a span of 28 bases. CDR3 sequence reads: CACDALGDTRKGKYTDKLIF. In nucleotides, the CDR3 is TGTGCCTGTGACGCACTGGGAGATACGCGGAAGGGAAAGTACACCGATAAACTCATCTTT.

This chain links TRDV1 with TRDJ1; 10 bases agree with TRDD3. Germline V gene sequence: CDR1 TSWWSYY, CDR2 QGS. CDR3 length equals 19 residues. Trimming cost V 2 bases and J 0 bases; bases outside gene matches: 12. CDR3 in DNA: TGTGCTCTTGGGGAATCCTCCGGTGGGGGATACAAGTACACCGATAAACTCATCTTT. Encoded protein: CALGESSGGGYKYTDKLIF.

In this sample, this clone turned up a few times. The same CDR3 can be traced to other DNA sequences in this sample. The CDR3 here is CALGEVLGDDKLIF. CDR3 coding DNA: TGTGCTCTTGGGGAAGTACTGGGGGACGATAAACTCATCTTT. The V and J genes are TRDV1 and TRDJ1, with TRDD3 matching over 9 bases. Germline values: CDR1 TSWWSYY, CDR2 QGS. Germline trimming cut 2 bases from V and 4 bases from J; bases unmatched to any gene: 2. This CDR3 comprises 14 residues.

With regard to this clone: A much larger clone differs by one base, so this may be a read error. The chain uses TRDV2 and TRDJ2, with 12 bases fitting TRDD3. The length of the CDR3 is 19 residues. The germline CDR1 and CDR2 sequences are GEAIGNYY and EKD. CDR3 sequence (DNA): TGTGCCTGTGACACCGTACTGGGGGATACCATGGCTTTGGCAGCACAACTCTTCTTT. Protein product: CACDTVLGDTMALAAQLFF.

This clone is termed large (0.1 to 1%). The V call is TRDV2, the J call TRDJ1, with 13 bases lining up with TRDD3. Per germline, CDR1 GEAIGNYY and CDR2 EKD. V trimming: 2 bases; J trimming: 2 bases; junction bases outside the gene matches: 4. CDR3 length: 16 residues. CDR3 nucleotide sequence: TGTGCCTGTGACATACTGGGGGATACGGGGACCGATAAACTCATCTTT. This codes for CACDILGDTGTDKLIF.

As to this clone: This clone may be a read error of a much larger clone one base away. This chain joins TRDV2 and TRDJ1; D is ambiguous. CDR1 is GEAIGNYY, CDR2 EKD, per germline. The V end lost 4 bases, the J end lost 4 bases, and 24 bases lay between the germline ends. The CDR3 totals 17 residues. The CDR3 region has the DNA TGTGCCTGTGAATACCTTAACTCTATGGCGTACATCGATAAACTCATCTTT. This encodes CACEYLNSMAYIDKLIF.

The V call is TRDV2, the J call TRDJ1; D is ambiguous. The germline V gene has CDR1 GEAIGNYY and CDR2 EKD. V was clipped by 3 bases and J by 0 bases, with 13 bases between them. The CDR3 covers 15 residues. CDR3 amino acids: CACDPVQSDTDKLIF. In nucleotides, the CDR3 is TGTGCCTGTGACCCCGTGCAGTCGGACACCGATAAACTCATCTTT.

Notes on this clone: This specimen includes other DNA sequences encoding the same CDR3. The V and J genes are TRDV1 and TRDJ1, with D maybe TRDD3 (7 bases). The CDR3 is 20 residues long. The germline gives CDR1 TSWWSYY, CDR2 QGS. V was pared by 2 bases and J by 10 bases, with 35 bases between. Here the CDR3 reads CALGEYPPTWGTVVGRALIF. In DNA, the CDR3 is TGTGCTCTTGGGGAATACCCTCCTACGTGGGGGACAGTTGTCGGCCGGGCACTCATCTTT.

About this clone itself: Since a far larger clone is one base different, this is likely a read error. Other DNA sequences in the sample encode the same CDR3. This chain uses TRDV2 with TRDJ1; 7 bases line up with TRDD3. Per germline, CDR1 GEAIGNYY and CDR2 EKD. The CDR3 extends over 18 amino acids. This chain's CDR3 is CACDTVSRPGDNHDKLIF. The CDR3 DNA sequence: TGTGCCTGTGACACCGTCTCCAGACCCGGGGATAATCACGATAAACTTATCTTT.

This clone is medium-sized. This sequence joins TRDV2 and TRDJ3; TRDD3 matches at 9 bases. Trimming removed 0 bases from V and 0 bases from J; junction bases left unmatched: 8. The CDR3 has 20 amino acids. Germline assignment: CDR1 GEAIGNYY and CDR2 EKD. The CDR3 region has the DNA TGTGCCTGTGACACCTCCTGGGGGATCCGTAGCTCCTGGGACACCCGACAGATGTTTTTC. Translating it yields CACDTSWGIRSSWDTRQMFF.

By share, this clone ranks as large. The chain has TRDV2 and TRDJ3, with 10 bases fitting TRDD3. This CDR3 comprises 20 residues. CDR1 is GEAIGNYY, CDR2 EKD, per germline. The V gene end was trimmed by 2 bases and the J gene end by 2 bases; junction bases not matched to a gene: 11. The DNA of the CDR3 is TGTGCCTGTGACAGTTCCTGGGGGGATACGAGGCCCTGGGACACCCGACAGATGTTTTTC. It translates to CACDSSWGDTRPWDTRQMFF.

This clone qualifies as large (0.1 to 1%). Other DNA sequences in the sample encode the same CDR3. This chain connects TRDV2 to TRDJ1; 12 nucleotides align to TRDD3. Germline V lookup: CDR1 GEAIGNYY, CDR2 EKD. This CDR3 spans 17 amino acids. Germline trimming cut 0 bases from V and 1 base from J; bases unmatched to any gene: 5. The CDR3 region is CACDTLLGDTATDKLIF. CDR3 coding DNA: TGTGCCTGTGACACCCTACTGGGGGATACTGCCACCGATAAACTCATCTTT.

This clone is categorized as large. This sample includes further DNA sequences coding for the same CDR3. The chain has TRDV2 and TRDJ1; D is ambiguous. Germline CDR1 reads GEAIGNYY; CDR2 reads EKD. The CDR3 sequence is 13 residues long. The germline V and J ends were trimmed by 3 bases and 1 base, with 8 bases remaining between them. In nucleotides, the CDR3 is TGTGCCTGTGACCCCCTCCGCACCGATAAACTCATCTTT. Residues: CACDPLRTDKLIF.

Note on this clone: A much larger clone differs from this one at a single base, so this may be a read error. The chain recombines TRDV2 with TRDJ1, with D tentatively TRDD2 or TRDD3 (5 bases each). The CDR3 is made up of 22 amino acids. Germline V gene lookup returns CDR1 GEAIGNYY and CDR2 EKD. V was trimmed by 0 bases and J by 0 bases, leaving 31 bases between them. The CDR3 spells CACDTVPTVLEDKPGYTDKLIF. The CDR3 DNA reads as TGTGCCTGTGACACCGTACCTACAGTACTGGAGGATAAGCCAGGGTACACCGATAAACTCATCTTT.

This clone is medium-sized. This chain connects TRAV29/DV5 to TRDJ1, with D possibly TRDD3 on 5 matching bases. This CDR3 comprises 19 residues. V lost 0 bases, J lost 0 bases, and 24 bases lay in between. Germline V gives CDR1 NSMFDY, CDR2 ISSIKDK. CDR3 nucleotide sequence: TGTGCAGCAAGCGCGGTCGAATCGCAGGGGGGCACTTACACCGATAAACTCATCTTT. This sequence encodes CAASAVESQGGTYTDKLIF.

This clone is medium-sized within its sample. This chain links TRDV2 with TRDJ1, with 13 bases matching TRDD3. The CDR3 loop spans 19 amino acids. V shed 2 bases and J 8 bases; nucleotides not matched to a gene: 19. Germline values: CDR1 GEAIGNYY, CDR2 EKD. CDR3 residues: CACDRVPHETGGYAEKLIF. The CDR3 nucleotides are TGTGCCTGTGACAGGGTGCCGCACGAAACTGGGGGATACGCGGAGAAACTCATCTTT.

A remark on this clone: A read error is the likely source, as a far larger clone sits one nucleotide away. The sample has other DNA sequences that encode this CDR3 too. This chain uses TRDV2 with TRDJ1; D might be TRDD3 (6 bases). The CDR3 has 17 residues. The V gene's germline CDR1 is GEAIGNYY and CDR2 EKD. The CDR3 protein is CACDTVRCGDHTDKLIF. CDR3 in DNA: TGTGCCTGTGACACCGTACGTTGTGGGGATCACACCGACAAACTCATCTTT.

On this clone itself: Being one base from a much bigger clone, this may be a read error. Additional DNA sequences in this sample encode the identical CDR3. The chain couples TRDV2 to TRDJ3; 12 bases fit TRDD3. The germline gives CDR1 GEAIGNYY, CDR2 EKD. The CDR3 loop spans 19 amino acids. The chain's CDR3 is CACDTAGGYASWDTRQMFF. The CDR3 DNA reads as TGTGCCTGTGACACCGCTGGGGGATACGCGTCCTGGGACACCCGACAGATGTTCTTC.

Of note for this clone: This DNA's translation differs at residue 5 from TCRdb's protein, which comes from a much larger clone; a read error is likely, and the protein shown is translated from the DNA. The chain recombines TRDV2 with TRDJ1; 9 bases match TRDD3. The ends lost 3 bases at V and 3 bases at J; junction bases unmatched: 4. The length of the CDR3 is 14 residues. Germline CDR1 reads GEAIGNYY; CDR2 reads EKD. This CDR3 reads CACDSWGIADKLIF. The CDR3 region has the DNA TGTGCCTGTGACTCCTGGGGGATCGCCGATAAACTCATCTTT.

This rearrangement joins TRDV1 to TRDJ1, with TRDD3 identical over 11 bases. This CDR3 spans 16 amino acids. The ends lost 5 bases at V and 5 bases at J; junction bases unmatched: 10. The germline V gene encodes CDR1 TSWWSYY and CDR2 QGS. The CDR3 DNA is TGTGCTCTTGGGCTATCCGCTGGGGGATACCGGGATAAACTCATCTTT. This translates into CALGLSAGGYRDKLIF.

As to this clone: A far larger clone lies a single base away; this is likely a read error. The chain recombines TRDV2 with TRDJ1; 10 bases are shared with TRDD3. The J segment lost 3 bases and the V segment lost 0 bases, leaving 15 bases of the junction unmatched. The CDR3 runs 19 residues. Germline assignment: CDR1 GEAIGNYY and CDR2 EKD. This chain's CDR3 is CACDTLNWGISPAPDKLIF. The CDR3 nucleotides read TGTGCCTGTGACACCCTAAACTGGGGGATCTCACCCGCTCCCGATAAACTCATCTTT.

This clone came up a few times. This DNA's translation differs at residue 9 from TCRdb's protein, which comes from a much larger clone; a read error is likely, and the protein shown is translated from the DNA. This chain joins TRDV2 and TRDJ1; no clear D gene. CDR3 length equals 16 residues. Germline CDR1 reads GEAIGNYY; CDR2 reads EKD. V lost 0 bases and J 5 bases, leaving 18 bases between the germline ends. The CDR3 nucleotides are TGTGCCTGTGACACCGTGATGGACAGGACATCTGATAAACTCATCTTT. Residues: CACDTVMDRTSDKLIF.

This clone was seen a handful of times. The chain is built from TRDV2 and TRDJ2, with 7 bases that match TRDD3. Germline V gene sequence: CDR1 GEAIGNYY, CDR2 EKD. The V gene end was trimmed by 1 base and the J gene end by 4 bases; junction bases not matched to a gene: 8. The CDR3 is made up of 16 amino acids. The CDR3, as DNA: TGTGCCTGTGACACTCTGGGGGCTCCGGCGACAGCACAACTCTTCTTT. Translating gives CACDTLGAPATAQLFF.

By its share, this clone is large (0.1 to 1%). The CDR3 DNA is TGTGCCTGTGACAGACTGGGGGCCCCCGATAAACTCATCTTT. Its protein is CACDRLGAPDKLIF. The chain is built from TRDV2 and TRDJ1; TRDD3 matches 8 bases. The CDR3 has 14 residues. V shed 2 bases, J shed 3 bases, and the junction held 4 bases outside the gene matches. The V gene's germline CDR1 is GEAIGNYY and CDR2 EKD.

This clone was observed a few times. The sample contains more than one DNA sequence encoding this CDR3. The V gene is TRDV1, the J gene TRDJ2; D is perhaps TRDD2 (6 bases). V was trimmed by 4 bases and J by 4 bases, leaving 19 bases between them. CDR3 length: 17 amino acids. CDR1 is TSWWSYY and CDR2 is QGS in the germline V gene. Here the CDR3 DNA reads TGTGCTCTTGGGGTGACTCGGCCTTCCGGGGAGACAGCACAACTCTTCTTT. Translating it yields CALGVTRPSGETAQLFF.

This clone was picked up a small number of times. A much more abundant neighbour one base away suggests this may be a read error. The J gene is TRDJ1, the V gene TRDV2, with 9 bases aligning to TRDD3. Germline V gives CDR1 GEAIGNYY, CDR2 EKD. The J segment lost 5 bases and the V segment lost 5 bases, leaving 11 bases of the junction unmatched. CDR3 length: 15 amino acids. The CDR3 DNA sequence: TGTGCCTGTGTCCCACTGGGGGAATGGCAGGATAAACTCATCTTT. Translating it yields CACVPLGEWQDKLIF.

This clone was detected only a few times. This likely traces to a read error, being one base from a far larger clone. The V gene is TRDV1, the J gene TRDJ1; D perhaps matches TRDD3 (5 bases). The CDR3 extends over 13 amino acids. The germline V gene has CDR1 TSWWSYY and CDR2 QGS. V was clipped by 4 bases and J by 10 bases, with 16 bases between them. DNA for the CDR3: TGTGCTCTTGGGGGACTAGGAGCTTGGGGACTCATCTTT. Residues: CALGGLGAWGLIF.

This clone rates as large. This rearrangement joins TRDV2 to TRDJ1; 10 positions match TRDD3. Germline CDR1 and CDR2: GEAIGNYY and EKD. Germline trimming cut 3 bases from V and 4 bases from J; bases unmatched to any gene: 7. This CDR3 has 15 amino acids. The CDR3 nucleotides read TGTGCCTGTGACCCCCTGGGGGATATTAACGATAAACTCATCTTT. It yields the protein CACDPLGDINDKLIF.

Points on this clone: Just one base apart from a much larger clone, this may be a read error. This rearrangement joins TRDV2 to TRDJ1, with 9 nucleotides matching TRDD3. CDR1 is GEAIGNYY, CDR2 EKD, per germline. Trimming at V came to 6 bases and at J to 1 base, leaving 17 bases not matched to a gene. There are 18 residues in the CDR3. Here the CDR3 reads CACFQYWGRPRCTDKLIF. In nucleotides, the CDR3 is TGTGCCTGTTTTCAGTACTGGGGGAGGCCACGGTGCACCGATAAACTCATCTTT.